Listed here are 10 T cell receptor beta chains from one sample, sequenced in a study of blood T cell repertoires in COVID-19 (dated by TCRdb to the early 2020s). Libraries were built with the immunoSEQ multiplex PCR assay. The immuneACCESS repertoire file appears here via TCRdb, limited to in-frame rearrangements. These files lack a portion of the clones; in checked studies, under half of the deficit traces to unresolved V genes, and the cause of the others is not known. Here the sample has approximately 200,000 clones; roughly 90% occur a single time. The ten largest clonotypes hold around 2.8% of the sample. Sequencing was performed on peripheral blood. The origin of the receptors is an older woman with acute or convalescent COVID-19.

The count of this clone is one. The chain has TRBV5-1 and TRBJ2-5; the D gene is possibly TRBD1 (5 bases). CDR3 length: 13 amino acids. Trimming took off 1 base at V and 3 bases at J, with 7 bases between the two ends. Germline-derived CDR1 and CDR2 are SGHRS and YFSETQ. The CDR3: CASSLQGEETQYF. For the CDR3, the DNA is TGCGCCAGCAGCTTGCAAGGGGAAGAGACCCAGTACTTC.

The CDR3 DNA follows: TGTGCCACCAGCAGAGATCTTTGGGGACAGGGGGCGGAGGTGCCCCAGCATTTT. Protein product: CATSRDLWGQGAEVPQHF. The rearrangement links TRBV15 to TRBJ1-5; 12 bases match TRBD1. The CDR3 loop spans 18 amino acids. From germline, CDR1 is LNHNV and CDR2 YYDKDF (reference sequence). Trimming cost V 0 bases and J 9 bases; bases outside gene matches: 12.

The rearrangement uses TRBV7-8 and TRBJ1-2; D is perhaps TRBD1 (6 bases). CDR3 length equals 15 residues. V was cut by 0 bases and J by 7 bases, with 15 bases left in between. Germline CDR1 reads SGHVS; CDR2 reads FQNEAQ. CDR3 region: CASSLASGTRAGYTF. The CDR3 nucleotides are TGTGCCAGCAGCTTAGCTTCCGGGACAAGGGCTGGCTACACCTTC.

The chain links TRBV30 to TRBJ1-2; D not resolved. Trimming took off 1 base at V and 4 bases at J, with 4 bases between the two ends. Germline-derived CDR1 and CDR2 are GTSNPN and SVGIG (reference sequence). CDR3 length: 11 residues. The CDR3 loop reads CAWSASYGYTF. Written as DNA, the CDR3 is TGTGCCTGGAGTGCGTCCTATGGCTACACCTTC.

This rearrangement joins TRBV24-1 to TRBJ1-4, with 9 bases that match TRBD1. Unmatched junction bases numbered 6, after V lost 2 bases and J lost 6 bases. From germline, CDR1 is KGHDR and CDR2 SFDVKD. The CDR3 has 16 residues. CDR3 sequence reads: CATSDCYRGRDEKLFF. CDR3 sequence (DNA): TGTGCCACCAGTGATTGTTACAGGGGGCGCGATGAAAAACTGTTTTTT.

The chain recombines TRBV11-3 with TRBJ1-1; the D gene is possibly TRBD1 (5 bases). V was clipped by 3 bases and J by 1 base, with 6 bases between them. Germline V gene lookup returns CDR1 SGHNT and CDR2 YENEEA. CDR3 length: 13 residues. In nucleotides, the CDR3 is TGTGCCAGCAGCTTCACAGGGAACACTGAAGCTTTCTTT. Translated, it gives CASSFTGNTEAFF.

The chain is built from TRBV7-9 and TRBJ1-6; TRBD1 is a possible D gene (5 bases). The CDR3 length is 14 residues. Trimming removed 5 bases at V and 10 bases at J, with 15 bases between. Looked up from germline, CDR1 is SEHNR and CDR2 is FQNEAQ (reference sequence). The CDR3 DNA reads as TGTGCCAGCAGCCCCGACAGCCTGGGGTCACCCCTCCACTTT. This codes for CASSPDSLGSPLHF.

The gene calls are TRBV5-6 and TRBJ2-5, with D possibly TRBD1 on 6 matching bases. Germline V lookup: CDR1 SGHDT, CDR2 YYEEEE. Trimming removed 0 bases from V and 7 bases from J, with 22 bases in between. The CDR3 has 17 amino acids. CDR3 nucleotide sequence: TGTGCCAGCAGCTTGGTTAGCTGGGGGCCGACCCCGGGGACCCAGTACTTC. Its translation: CASSLVSWGPTPGTQYF.

This sequence joins TRBV30 and TRBJ2-7, with TRBD2 matching 7 bases. The germline V gene has CDR1 GTSNPN and CDR2 SVGIG (reference sequence). Germline trimming cut 3 bases from V and 3 bases from J; bases unmatched to any gene: 2. This CDR3 has 12 residues. CDR3 nucleotides: TGTGCCTGGAGGGGGGGGAGCTACGAGCAGTACTTC. Translated: CAWRGGSYEQYF.

The chain recombines TRBV15 with TRBJ2-7, with a possible D match to TRBD2 (6 bases). V was shortened by 5 bases and J by 3 bases, with 11 bases between the two germline ends. Germline V lookup: CDR1 LNHNV, CDR2 YYDKDF (reference sequence). The CDR3 runs 13 residues. CDR3 amino acids: CATSRDSYYEQYF. Written as DNA, the CDR3 is TGTGCCACCAGCCGGGACTCTTACTACGAGCAGTACTTC.